What follows describes a single T cell receptor (beta chain). No antigen is known for it. Amplified regions were TCR beta CDR3 sequences from RNA transcripts. An initial round of RT-PCR targeting the TCR CDR3 relied on the HTBI primer set. A single record per CDR3 protein comes from TCRdb applying MiXCR to the multiplex PCR reads. Here the sample spans approximately 270,000 distinct CDR3 sequences, roughly 14% being singletons. Uncontrolled infection, other autoimmune disease, pregnancy or lactation led to exclusion. These data come from a study of T cells in Graves' hyperthyroidism and ophthalmopathy. Study findings and constraints: Blood shared most expanded thyroid clonotypes above 0.001.

J lost 4 bases, V lost 6 bases, and 6 bases had no gene match. This CDR3 has 14 residues. Germline CDR1 is MNHNS and CDR2 is SASEGT. The specimen was blood. The rearrangement links TRBV6-1 to TRBJ2-3; 8 bases align to TRBD2. This TCR derives from a woman aged 40-49 years with Graves' hyperthyroidism that later progressed to Graves' ophthalmopathy. In DNA form, the CDR3 reads TGTGCCAGCAGGCACGGACTAGCATCAGATACGCAGTATTTT. It is translated as CASRHGLASDTQYF.